A selection of T cell receptor beta chains follows, all from one sample in a study of CD8 T cells in Susac syndrome. TCRdb re-derived calls from the immunoSEQ multiplex PCR reads in MiXCR, one entry per CDR3 protein. The top ten clones hold 0.11% of a sample with about 140,000 distinct CDR3 sequences, approximately 95% of them seen once. Material: CD4+ T cells from PBMCs. The source of these receptors is a human donor with multiple sclerosis. CDR3s include the opening cysteine and the closing phenylalanine or tryptophan. The order of the fields is D gene, clone size, J gene, V gene, CDR3 length, CDR3 DNA, CDR3 protein. D genes are given only for firm matches. The size entry is marked missing in some rows and otherwise reads once, few, many or a size class.

d_gene: TRBD1
abundance: NA
j_gene: TRBJ1-2
v_gene: TRBV28
len: 14
CDR3nt: TGTGCCAGCAGGGGGGGGACAGCGAACTATGGCTACACCTTC
CDR3aa: CASRGGTANYGYTF

d_gene: NA
abundance: NA
j_gene: TRBJ2-3
v_gene: TRBV24-1
len: 15
CDR3nt: TGTGCCACCAGTGTAGGCACGGGGAGCACAGATACGCAGTATTTT
CDR3aa: CATSVGTGSTDTQYF

d_gene: TRBD2
abundance: NA
j_gene: TRBJ2-1
v_gene: TRBV24-1
len: 20
CDR3nt: TGTGCCACCAGTGAGGGGACTAGCGGGGCCATACCGAGCTCCTACAATGAGCAGTTCTTC
CDR3aa: CATSEGTSGAIPSSYNEQFF

d_gene: NA
abundance: NA
j_gene: TRBJ1-5
v_gene: TRBV19
len: 14
CDR3nt: TGTGCCAGTAAGGGGGGCCCGGAGCGGCAGCCCCAGCATTTT
CDR3aa: CASKGGPERQPQHF

d_gene: TRBD2
abundance: once
j_gene: TRBJ2-1
v_gene: TRBV5-1
len: 19
CDR3nt: TGCGCCAGCAGCTTGGGTCCGCTAGCGGGAGGGCCGACCCACAATGAGCAGTTCTTC
CDR3aa: CASSLGPLAGGPTHNEQFF

d_gene: TRBD1
abundance: NA
j_gene: TRBJ1-2
v_gene: TRBV29-1
len: 15
CDR3nt: TGCAGCGTGCCGGGACAGGGTACTTCTAACTATGGCTACACCTTC
CDR3aa: CSVPGQGTSNYGYTF

d_gene: NA
abundance: NA
j_gene: TRBJ2-7
v_gene: TRBV4-3
len: 13
CDR3nt: TGCGCCAGCAGCCAAGATCTCCCCTACGAGCAGTACTTC
CDR3aa: CASSQDLPYEQYF

d_gene: NA
abundance: NA
j_gene: TRBJ2-7
v_gene: TRBV3-1
len: 15
CDR3nt: TGTGCCAGCAGCCAAGGTCAGGGGAATCAGAACGAGCAGTACTTC
CDR3aa: CASSQGQGNQNEQYF

d_gene: TRBD1
abundance: NA
j_gene: TRBJ2-3
v_gene: TRBV28
len: 15
CDR3nt: TGTGCCAGCAGCCTCGCCGGGACAGGTACAGATACGCAGTATTTT
CDR3aa: CASSLAGTGTDTQYF

d_gene: NA
abundance: NA
j_gene: TRBJ1-1
v_gene: TRBV24-1
len: 14
CDR3nt: TGTGCCACCAGTGGTACGGGAATGAACACTGAAGCTTTCTTT
CDR3aa: CATSGTGMNTEAFF

d_gene: NA
abundance: NA
j_gene: TRBJ2-2
v_gene: TRBV29-1
len: 12
CDR3nt: TGCAGCGTTGGGCACAACACCGGGGAGCTGTTTTTT
CDR3aa: CSVGHNTGELFF

d_gene: NA
abundance: NA
j_gene: TRBJ1-5
v_gene: TRBV29-1
len: 14
CDR3nt: TGCAGCGTTGCTGGAGGGGCCGGCGATCAGCCCCAGCATTTT
CDR3aa: CSVAGGAGDQPQHF

d_gene: TRBD1
abundance: NA
j_gene: TRBJ1-1
v_gene: TRBV4-1
len: 17
CDR3nt: TGCGCCAGCAGCCAAGGTCCCGGGACAGGGATGGACACTGAAGCTTTCTTT
CDR3aa: CASSQGPGTGMDTEAFF

d_gene: NA
abundance: NA
j_gene: TRBJ1-5
v_gene: TRBV20-1
len: 14
CDR3nt: TGCAGTGCTTATGCAGGGGCGGGCAATCAGCCCCAGCATTTT
CDR3aa: CSAYAGAGNQPQHF

d_gene: NA
abundance: NA
j_gene: TRBJ1-5
v_gene: TRBV30
len: 16
CDR3nt: TGTGCCTGGAGCGCCAGATACGGGTTTAGCAATCAGCCCCAGCATTTT
CDR3aa: CAWSARYGFSNQPQHF

d_gene: NA
abundance: NA
j_gene: TRBJ2-5
v_gene: TRBV6-6
len: 11
CDR3nt: TGTGCCAGCAGTTATTGGGAGACCCAGTACTTC
CDR3aa: CASSYWETQYF

d_gene: TRBD1
abundance: NA
j_gene: TRBJ2-1
v_gene: TRBV28
len: 15
CDR3nt: TGTGCCAGCAGTTTCGGGACAGCCTCCTACAATGAGCAGTTCTTC
CDR3aa: CASSFGTASYNEQFF

d_gene: TRBD1
abundance: NA
j_gene: TRBJ2-2
v_gene: TRBV9
len: 15
CDR3nt: TGTGCCAGCGCACCTCGGACAGGGAACACCGGGGAGCTGTTTTTT
CDR3aa: CASAPRTGNTGELFF

d_gene: TRBD2
abundance: NA
j_gene: TRBJ2-5
v_gene: TRBV9
len: 15
CDR3nt: TGTGCCAGCAGCGGACTAGCGGGCTACCAAGAGACCCAGTACTTC
CDR3aa: CASSGLAGYQETQYF

d_gene: TRBD1
abundance: few
j_gene: TRBJ2-5
v_gene: TRBV23-1
len: 13
CDR3nt: TGCGCCAGCGAACACAGGGGTCGGGAGACCCAGTACTTC
CDR3aa: CASEHRGRETQYF

d_gene: TRBD1
abundance: NA
j_gene: TRBJ2-1
v_gene: TRBV28
len: 15
CDR3nt: TGTGCCAGCAGTTTAAACAGGGGCCCCCAGAATGAGCAGTTCTTC
CDR3aa: CASSLNRGPQNEQFF

d_gene: TRBD2
abundance: once
j_gene: TRBJ2-3
v_gene: TRBV20-1
len: 14
CDR3nt: TGCAGTGCTAGACGGGAGGGCCTAACGGATACGCAGTATTTT
CDR3aa: CSARREGLTDTQYF

d_gene: NA
abundance: NA
j_gene: TRBJ2-4
v_gene: TRBV30
len: 12
CDR3nt: TGTGCCTGGGAACAGGGTGTGAACATTCAGTACTTC
CDR3aa: CAWEQGVNIQYF

d_gene: NA
abundance: NA
j_gene: TRBJ1-4
v_gene: TRBV9
len: 16
CDR3nt: TGTGCCAGCAGCGTAGGGCCTCCCCGTCAAGGTGAAAAACTGTTTTTT
CDR3aa: CASSVGPPRQGEKLFF

d_gene: NA
abundance: NA
j_gene: TRBJ2-3
v_gene: TRBV4-2
len: 14
CDR3nt: TGTGCCAGCAGCCAAGATACAGCAGCAGATACGCAGTATTTT
CDR3aa: CASSQDTAADTQYF

d_gene: NA
abundance: NA
j_gene: TRBJ2-7
v_gene: TRBV11-2
len: 12
CDR3nt: TGTGCCAGCAGATACCAGGGGAACGAGCAGTACTTC
CDR3aa: CASRYQGNEQYF

d_gene: NA
abundance: NA
j_gene: TRBJ2-7
v_gene: TRBV9
len: 13
CDR3nt: TGTGCCAGCAGCCCCTGGGCGGGGAGGGAGCAGTACTTC
CDR3aa: CASSPWAGREQYF

d_gene: NA
abundance: NA
j_gene: TRBJ1-2
v_gene: TRBV4-3
len: 15
CDR3nt: TGCGCCAGCAGCCAAGGTACGGGGAGCGGCTATGGCTACACCTTC
CDR3aa: CASSQGTGSGYGYTF

d_gene: NA
abundance: NA
j_gene: TRBJ1-1
v_gene: TRBV20-1
len: 11
CDR3nt: TGCAGTGCTAGAAGTTCGTCTGAAGCTTTCTTT
CDR3aa: CSARSSSEAFF

d_gene: TRBD2
abundance: NA
j_gene: TRBJ2-7
v_gene: TRBV5-1
len: 15
CDR3nt: TGCGCCAGCAGCCGGATGGGACTAGCGAACTACGAGCAGTACTTC
CDR3aa: CASSRMGLANYEQYF

d_gene: NA
abundance: NA
j_gene: TRBJ1-5
v_gene: TRBV2
len: 13
CDR3nt: TGTGCCAGCCGCAGGGATTTGGGTCAGCCCCAGCATTTT
CDR3aa: CASRRDLGQPQHF

d_gene: TRBD1
abundance: NA
j_gene: TRBJ2-3
v_gene: TRBV7-9
len: 19
CDR3nt: TGTGCCAGCAGCGCGTGGGCGGTGGGACAGGGCTCTAGCTTGGATACGCAGTATTTT
CDR3aa: CASSAWAVGQGSSLDTQYF

d_gene: NA
abundance: NA
j_gene: TRBJ1-5
v_gene: TRBV28
len: 13
CDR3nt: TGTGCCAGCAGTTTAGGTAGCAATCAGCCCCAGCATTTT
CDR3aa: CASSLGSNQPQHF

d_gene: NA
abundance: NA
j_gene: TRBJ2-7
v_gene: TRBV28
len: 12
CDR3nt: TGTGCCAGCAGTTTACTATTCTACGAGCAGTACTTC
CDR3aa: CASSLLFYEQYF

d_gene: TRBD1
abundance: NA
j_gene: TRBJ2-7
v_gene: TRBV6-5
len: 13
CDR3nt: TGTGCCAGCAGTCGACAGGGCTCCTACGAGCAGTACTTC
CDR3aa: CASSRQGSYEQYF

d_gene: NA
abundance: NA
j_gene: TRBJ2-1
v_gene: TRBV20-1
len: 16
CDR3nt: TGCAGTGCTAGAGATCCTTGGGCGGGAAAGGGGAATGAGCAGTTCTTC
CDR3aa: CSARDPWAGKGNEQFF

d_gene: NA
abundance: NA
j_gene: TRBJ1-1
v_gene: TRBV19
len: 14
CDR3nt: TGTGCCAGTAGTATTATGGGGTTCAGTGGAGAAGCTTTCTTT
CDR3aa: CASSIMGFSGEAFF

d_gene: NA
abundance: once
j_gene: TRBJ2-3
v_gene: TRBV5-6
len: 13
CDR3nt: TGTGCCAGCAGCTTGACGAACCGGGGTACGCAGTATTTT
CDR3aa: CASSLTNRGTQYF

d_gene: TRBD2
abundance: NA
j_gene: TRBJ2-1
v_gene: TRBV3-1
len: 15
CDR3nt: TGTGCCAGCAGCCATGACCCGCGGGGGGGCAATGAGCAGTTCTTC
CDR3aa: CASSHDPRGGNEQFF

d_gene: NA
abundance: NA
j_gene: TRBJ2-6
v_gene: TRBV20-1
len: 15
CDR3nt: TGCAGTGCTAGGACAGGAAGCTCTGGGGCCAACGTCCTGACTTTC
CDR3aa: CSARTGSSGANVLTF

d_gene: NA
abundance: NA
j_gene: TRBJ2-5
v_gene: TRBV29-1
len: 12
CDR3nt: TGCAGCGTTGATGGCGGTAAAGAGACCCAGTACTTC
CDR3aa: CSVDGGKETQYF

d_gene: NA
abundance: NA
j_gene: TRBJ1-2
v_gene: TRBV28
len: 11
CDR3nt: TGTGCCAGCAGTATCCTTGATCGCTACACCTTC
CDR3aa: CASSILDRYTF

d_gene: NA
abundance: NA
j_gene: TRBJ1-2
v_gene: TRBV29-1
len: 11
CDR3nt: TGCAGCGTTGAACAAAACTATGGCTACACCTTC
CDR3aa: CSVEQNYGYTF

d_gene: NA
abundance: once
j_gene: TRBJ1-1
v_gene: TRBV28
len: 13
CDR3nt: TGTGCCACCAATCCAACCTTGAACACTGAAGCTTTCTTT
CDR3aa: CATNPTLNTEAFF

d_gene: NA
abundance: once
j_gene: TRBJ2-3
v_gene: TRBV30
len: 13
CDR3nt: TGTGCCTGGAGGGAACCCGGGACAGATACGCAGTATTTT
CDR3aa: CAWREPGTDTQYF

d_gene: NA
abundance: NA
j_gene: TRBJ1-2
v_gene: TRBV4-1
len: 15
CDR3nt: TGCGCCAGCAGCCAAGAGCTGAACTTCAACTATGGCTACACCTTC
CDR3aa: CASSQELNFNYGYTF

d_gene: TRBD1
abundance: NA
j_gene: TRBJ1-6
v_gene: TRBV30
len: 15
CDR3nt: TGTGCCTGGAGTCGGGGGACAGGGTATAATTCACCCCTCCACTTT
CDR3aa: CAWSRGTGYNSPLHF

d_gene: TRBD1
abundance: NA
j_gene: TRBJ2-1
v_gene: TRBV30
len: 12
CDR3nt: TGTGCCTGGAGTGGAGGGGGCTATGAGCAGTTCTTC
CDR3aa: CAWSGGGYEQFF

d_gene: NA
abundance: NA
j_gene: TRBJ1-6
v_gene: TRBV20-1
len: 15
CDR3nt: TGCAGTGCTAGCACCACCGGGACCCAGGATTCACCCCTCCACTTT
CDR3aa: CSASTTGTQDSPLHF

d_gene: TRBD2
abundance: NA
j_gene: TRBJ2-1
v_gene: TRBV29-1
len: 12
CDR3nt: TGCAGCGTTGGTAGCGGGAGGAATGAGCAGTTCTTC
CDR3aa: CSVGSGRNEQFF

d_gene: NA
abundance: NA
j_gene: TRBJ1-1
v_gene: TRBV5-1
len: 14
CDR3nt: TGCGCCAGCAGCTTCGTTGGGGGCGGCACTGAAGCTTTCTTT
CDR3aa: CASSFVGGGTEAFF

d_gene: NA
abundance: NA
j_gene: TRBJ2-5
v_gene: TRBV5-1
len: 13
CDR3nt: TGCGCCAGCAGAAACAGCCCCCAAGAGACCCAGTACTTC
CDR3aa: CASRNSPQETQYF

d_gene: TRBD2
abundance: NA
j_gene: TRBJ2-7
v_gene: TRBV2
len: 14
CDR3nt: TGTGCCAGCAGCCGGGACACTAGCGGGCACGAGCAGTACTTC
CDR3aa: CASSRDTSGHEQYF

d_gene: NA
abundance: NA
j_gene: TRBJ2-5
v_gene: TRBV7-2
len: 15
CDR3nt: TGTGCCAGCAGCTTACGTTCGTGGGGGAAAGAGACCCAGTACTTC
CDR3aa: CASSLRSWGKETQYF

d_gene: NA
abundance: NA
j_gene: TRBJ1-5
v_gene: TRBV2
len: 10
CDR3nt: TGTGCCAGCCCTCCGCAGCCCCAGCATTTT
CDR3aa: CASPPQPQHF

d_gene: TRBD1
abundance: NA
j_gene: TRBJ2-1
v_gene: TRBV15
len: 15
CDR3nt: TGTGCCACCAGCAGAAACCAGGGGGCCTACAATGAGCAGTTCTTC
CDR3aa: CATSRNQGAYNEQFF

d_gene: NA
abundance: NA
j_gene: TRBJ2-1
v_gene: TRBV6-1
len: 13
CDR3nt: TGTGCCAGCAGTGAACGAGTAGTCAATGAGCAGTTCTTC
CDR3aa: CASSERVVNEQFF

d_gene: NA
abundance: once
j_gene: TRBJ1-1
v_gene: TRBV3-1
len: 15
CDR3nt: TGTGCCAGCAGCCAAGATGGACAGAACGTCGGGGGAGCTTTCTTT
CDR3aa: CASSQDGQNVGGAFF

d_gene: NA
abundance: NA
j_gene: TRBJ1-1
v_gene: TRBV30
len: 14
CDR3nt: TGTGCCTGGGACCCTCTCGGGTGGGGCACTGAAGCTTTCTTT
CDR3aa: CAWDPLGWGTEAFF

d_gene: NA
abundance: NA
j_gene: TRBJ1-2
v_gene: TRBV3-1
len: 12
CDR3nt: TGTGCCAGCGGGCAGTTTGAGTATGGCTACACCTTC
CDR3aa: CASGQFEYGYTF